This entry lists 15 T cell receptor beta chains sequenced from one sample in a study of OX40 agonist ivuxolimab in advanced cancers. Sequenced by immunoSEQ multiplex PCR; TCRdb stores in-frame clones only, minus some. The sample yields more than 60,000 clones, about 81% seen once. This sample comprised CD4+ or CD8+ T cells sorted from blood, obtained in a trial of the OX40 agonist ivuxolimab. The receptors come from an adult with an advanced solid tumor such as melanoma, head and neck, liver or kidney cancer.

This clone was counted only a few times. The chain recombines TRBV7-3 with TRBJ2-5; the match to TRBD2 covers 14 bases. This CDR3 contains 17 residues. J gave up 5 bases and V 3 bases, and 8 bases lay outside the gene matches. From germline, CDR1 is SGHTA and CDR2 FQGTGA. CDR3 in DNA: TGTGCCAGCAGCTTGGGACTAGCGGGAGTAGGTGTGGAGACCCAGTACTTC. Translation: CASSLGLAGVGVETQYF.

The chain has TRBV5-4 and TRBJ2-5; 8 positions agree with TRBD1. The CDR3 is 14 amino acids. CDR1 and CDR2 (germline): SGHNT, YYREEE (reference sequence). J was trimmed by 4 bases and V by 4 bases; bases with no gene match: 6. The CDR3 region is CASSDPGGAETQYF. The CDR3 DNA is TGTGCCAGCAGCGACCCAGGGGGCGCAGAGACCCAGTACTTC.

This clone has a handful of counts. The rearrangement joins TRBV2 to TRBJ2-7, with D perhaps TRBD1 (5 bases). CDR3 length equals 14 residues. V was clipped by 7 bases and J by 7 bases, with 20 bases between them. CDR1 is SNHLY and CDR2 is FYNNEI in the germline V gene. The CDR3 region has the DNA TGTGCCAGCAAGTCGGGCACAGGAGAAGAGGAGCAGTACTTC. It codes for CASKSGTGEEEQYF.

This chain connects TRBV15 to TRBJ1-3; D uncertain. This CDR3 has 14 amino acids. Germline V gives CDR1 LNHNV, CDR2 YYDKDF (reference sequence). The V and J ends lost 6 bases and 0 bases respectively, with 9 bases between them. CDR3 sequence: CATRSGSSGNTIYF. Here the CDR3 DNA reads TGTGCCACCAGGTCGGGGAGCTCTGGAAACACCATATATTTT.

The rearrangement joins TRBV5-1 to TRBJ1-1, with 7 positions matching TRBD1. V dropped 5 bases and J dropped 1; count of bases not matched to a gene: 11. CDR3 size: 16 residues. CDR1 and CDR2 from the germline V gene are SGHRS and YFSETQ. This CDR3 reads CASRTGQAVGNTEAFF. CDR3 bases: TGCGCCAGCAGAACTGGACAGGCCGTAGGGAACACTGAAGCTTTCTTT.

This rearrangement joins TRBV11-2 to TRBJ1-1; 8 nucleotides line up with TRBD1. The V and J ends lost 3 bases and 5 bases, in that order; junction bases with no gene match: 5. In germline, CDR1 is SGHAT, CDR2 FQNNGV. The CDR3 length is 14 residues. The DNA of the CDR3 is TGTGCCAGCAGCTTTGACAGGGGTGGGACTGAAGCTTTCTTT. Its protein product is CASSFDRGGTEAFF.

The rearrangement links TRBV25-1 to TRBJ2-2, with D uncertain. Trimming took 10 bases from V and 0 from J, leaving 18 bases between them. Germline V gene data show CDR1 as MGHDK and CDR2 as SYGVNS. There are 16 residues in the CDR3. CDR3 bases: TGTGCCACCCGACCGCTAGGGCAGCCGAACACCGGGGAGCTGTTTTTT. It is translated as CATRPLGQPNTGELFF.

The rearrangement links TRBV10-3 to TRBJ1-4, with TRBD1 identical over 9 bases. The CDR3 is made up of 13 amino acids. Germline V CDR1 and CDR2: ENHRY, SYGVKD. After removal of 6 bases from V and 6 bases from J, the junction contained 2 bases not matched to a gene. The CDR3 nucleotides are TGTGCCATCAGACGGACAGGGGATGAAAAACTGTTTTTT. Amino acid sequence: CAIRRTGDEKLFF.

The chain uses TRBV6-1 and TRBJ2-1; D is unresolved. The CDR3 runs 13 residues. In germline, CDR1 is MNHNS, CDR2 SASEGT. The V and J ends lost 3 bases and 2 bases respectively, with 5 bases between them. This chain's CDR3 is CASSDKTYNEQFF. DNA for the CDR3: TGTGCCAGCAGTGACAAAACCTACAATGAGCAGTTCTTC.

This chain joins TRBV6-6 and TRBJ2-1, with 7 positions matching TRBD1. Looked up from germline, CDR1 is MNHNY and CDR2 is SVGAGI (reference sequence). This CDR3 comprises 16 residues. The V gene end was trimmed by 5 bases and the J gene end by 5 bases; junction bases not matched to a gene: 12. CDR3 nucleotides: TGTGCCAGCAGTCCCCTCTCCGCGACAGGGAACAATGAGCAGTTCTTC. Translation gives CASSPLSATGNNEQFF.

The chain is built from TRBV4-1 and TRBJ2-7; D may be TRBD2 (5 bases). V dropped 4 bases and J dropped 0 bases, with 13 bases sitting between them. Germline-derived CDR1 and CDR2 are MGHRA and YSYEKL. The CDR3 is 15 amino acids. CDR3: CASSPAMTTSYEQYF. The CDR3 DNA reads as TGCGCCAGCAGCCCAGCAATGACTACCTCCTACGAGCAGTACTTC.

This chain links TRBV7-3 with TRBJ2-6; D uncertain. V lost 1 base and J 0 bases, leaving 13 bases between the germline ends. Germline CDR1 and CDR2: SGHTA and FQGTGA. CDR3 size: 18 residues. In DNA, the CDR3 is TGTGCCAGCAGCTTAAATGGACCCCCGGGCTCTGGGGCCAACGTCCTGACTTTC. Translated: CASSLNGPPGSGANVLTF.

The rearrangement uses TRBV29-1 and TRBJ2-7, with 11 bases that match TRBD2. Germline CDR1 is SQVTM and CDR2 is ANQGSEA. This CDR3 is 17 amino acids long. With 6 bases clipped from V and 2 bases from J, the junction kept 15 bases outside the gene matches. The CDR3 loop is CSVSGTSGAGLPYEQYF. The CDR3 region has the DNA TGCAGCGTCTCCGGGACTAGCGGCGCAGGGTTGCCCTACGAGCAGTACTTC.

This sequence joins TRBV27 and TRBJ1-3; D call uncertain. Germline V gene data show CDR1 as MNHEY and CDR2 as SMNVEV (reference sequence). Trimming took off 4 bases at V and 4 bases at J, with 14 bases between the two ends. There are 15 residues in the CDR3. CDR3 loop: CASSSHQTGGNTIYF. CDR3 coding DNA: TGTGCCAGCAGTTCCCACCAGACGGGCGGAAACACCATATATTTT.

The rearrangement joins TRBV29-1 to TRBJ1-2; no definite D call. CDR3 length: 11 residues. V lost 4 bases and J 3 bases, leaving 6 bases between the germline ends. Germline assignment: CDR1 SQVTM and CDR2 ANQGSEA. The CDR3 is CSVGVDYGYTF. As DNA, the CDR3 is TGCAGCGTTGGGGTGGACTATGGCTACACCTTC.